This TCR beta chain was sequenced during a study of sequential checkpoint blockade in melanoma. Study-level information: Patients were randomized 1:1 to nivolumab-then-ipilimumab or ipilimumab-then-nivolumab first-line. Maintenance nivolumab came after either treatment sequence.

CDR3 size: 18 residues. Germline V CDR1 and CDR2: SGDLS, YYNGEE. This clone was seen once. Treatment defined: randomized to nivolumab then ipilimumab (arm A) or the reverse (arm B). No patient had prior DNA-damaging chemotherapy. Live CD3+CD8+ CD19− CD56− cells were sorted from PBMCs. Measured with immunoSEQ multiplex PCR; TCRdb has only the in-frame clones, and not every one. The sample shows tens of thousands of clones, about 89% of them seen only once. This TCR derives from a human donor with melanoma. The sample here was CD8+ T cells sorted from blood (inferred from file names), taken from a patient given nivolumab and ipilimumab in sequence. The J gene is TRBJ2-6, the V gene TRBV9; 7 bases are a match to TRBD1. The DNA for the CDR3 is TGTGCTAACCGAGGGGGCTGGGTCCAGAGCTCTGGGGCCAACGTCCTGACTTTC. This codes for CANRGGWVQSSGANVLTF.